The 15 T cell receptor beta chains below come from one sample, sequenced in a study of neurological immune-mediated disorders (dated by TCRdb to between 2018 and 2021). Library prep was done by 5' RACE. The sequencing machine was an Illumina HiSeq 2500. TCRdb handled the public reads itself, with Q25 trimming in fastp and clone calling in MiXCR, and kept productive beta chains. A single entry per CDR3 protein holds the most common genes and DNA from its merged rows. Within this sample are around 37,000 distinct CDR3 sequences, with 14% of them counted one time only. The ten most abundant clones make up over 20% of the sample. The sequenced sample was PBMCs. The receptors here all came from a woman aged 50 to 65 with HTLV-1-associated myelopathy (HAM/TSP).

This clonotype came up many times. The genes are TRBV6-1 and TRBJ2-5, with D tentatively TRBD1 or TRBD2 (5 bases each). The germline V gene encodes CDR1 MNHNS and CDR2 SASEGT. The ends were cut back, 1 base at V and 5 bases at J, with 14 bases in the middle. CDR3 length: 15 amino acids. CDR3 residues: CASSEGQPGGETQYF. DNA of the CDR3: TGTGCCAGCAGTGAAGGACAGCCCGGCGGGGAGACCCAGTACTTC.

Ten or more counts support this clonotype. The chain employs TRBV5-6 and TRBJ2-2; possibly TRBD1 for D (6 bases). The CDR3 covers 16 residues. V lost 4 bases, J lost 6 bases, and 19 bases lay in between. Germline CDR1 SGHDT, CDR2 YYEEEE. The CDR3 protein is CASSGTRREGSGELFF. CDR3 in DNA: TGTGCCAGCAGCGGGACACGACGTGAGGGGTCCGGGGAGCTGTTTTTT.

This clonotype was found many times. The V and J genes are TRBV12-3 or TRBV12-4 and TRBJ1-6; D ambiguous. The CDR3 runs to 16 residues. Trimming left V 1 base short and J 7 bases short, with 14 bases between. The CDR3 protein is CASSLGHAGSNSPLHF. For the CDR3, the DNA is TGTGCCAGCAGTTTAGGACACGCTGGGAGCAATTCACCCCTCCACTTT.

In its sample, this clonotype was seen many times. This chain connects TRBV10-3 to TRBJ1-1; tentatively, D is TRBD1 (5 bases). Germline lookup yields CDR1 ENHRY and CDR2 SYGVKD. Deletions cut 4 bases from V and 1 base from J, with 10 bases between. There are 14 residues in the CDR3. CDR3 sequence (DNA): TGTGCCATCAGTGCGGGACTCTGGAACACTGAAGCTTTCTTT. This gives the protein CAISAGLWNTEAFF.

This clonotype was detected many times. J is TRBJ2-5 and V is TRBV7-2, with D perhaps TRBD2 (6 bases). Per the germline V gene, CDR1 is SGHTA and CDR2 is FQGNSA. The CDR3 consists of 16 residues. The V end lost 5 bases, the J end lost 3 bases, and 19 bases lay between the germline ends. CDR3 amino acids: CASSEYLATGKETQYF. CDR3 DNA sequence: TGTGCCAGCAGCGAGTACCTAGCGACTGGCAAAGAGACCCAGTACTTC.

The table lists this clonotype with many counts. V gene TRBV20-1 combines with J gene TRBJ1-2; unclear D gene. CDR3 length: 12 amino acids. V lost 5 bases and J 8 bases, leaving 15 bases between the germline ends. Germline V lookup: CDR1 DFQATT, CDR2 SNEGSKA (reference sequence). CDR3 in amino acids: CSAPDPQVGYTF. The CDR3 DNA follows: TGCAGTGCTCCTGACCCCCAGGTCGGCTACACCTTC.

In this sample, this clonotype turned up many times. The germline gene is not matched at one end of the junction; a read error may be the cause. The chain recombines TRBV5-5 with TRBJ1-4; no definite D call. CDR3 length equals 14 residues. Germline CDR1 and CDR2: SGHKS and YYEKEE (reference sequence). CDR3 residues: CASSATATNQKLFF. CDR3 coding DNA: TGTGCCAGCAGCGCGACGGCTACTAATCAAAAACTGTTTTTT. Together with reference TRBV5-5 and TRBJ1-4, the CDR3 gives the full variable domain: DAGVTQSPTHLIKTRGQQVTLRCSPISGHKSVSWYQQVLGQGPQFIFQYYEKEERGRGNFPDRFSARQFPNYSSELNVNALLLGDSALYLCASSATATNQKLFFGSGTQLSVL.

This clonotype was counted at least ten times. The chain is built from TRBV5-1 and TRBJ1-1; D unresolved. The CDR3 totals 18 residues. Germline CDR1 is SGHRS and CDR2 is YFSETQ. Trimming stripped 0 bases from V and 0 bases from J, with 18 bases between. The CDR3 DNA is TGCGCCAGCAGCTTGGCCGGCCCGGGTGGGAGTATGAACACTGAAGCTTTCTTT. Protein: CASSLAGPGGSMNTEAFF.

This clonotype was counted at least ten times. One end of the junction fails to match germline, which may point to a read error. In nucleotides, the CDR3 is TGTGCCAGCAATGAAAGAGCAGGGTGGGATACGCAGTATTTT. Amino acid sequence: CASNERAGWDTQYF. The rearrangement uses TRBV6-1 and TRBJ2-3; TRBD1 is a possible D gene (5 bases). This CDR3 comprises 14 residues. Germline CDR1 is MNHNS and CDR2 is SASEGT.

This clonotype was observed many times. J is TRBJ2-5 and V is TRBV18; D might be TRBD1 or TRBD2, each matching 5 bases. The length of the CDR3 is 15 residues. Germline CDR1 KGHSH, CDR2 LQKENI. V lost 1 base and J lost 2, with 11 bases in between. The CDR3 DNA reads TGTGCCAGCTCACCACAGGGGAGAGGGCAAGAGACCCAGTACTTC. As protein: CASSPQGRGQETQYF.

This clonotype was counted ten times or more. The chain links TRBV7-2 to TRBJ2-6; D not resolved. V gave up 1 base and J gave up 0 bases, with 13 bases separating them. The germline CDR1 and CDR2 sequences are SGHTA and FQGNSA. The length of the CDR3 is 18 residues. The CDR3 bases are TGTGCCAGCAGCTTAGTCGTCAGGCTAAGCTCTGGGGCCAACGTCCTGACTTTC. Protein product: CASSLVVRLSSGANVLTF.

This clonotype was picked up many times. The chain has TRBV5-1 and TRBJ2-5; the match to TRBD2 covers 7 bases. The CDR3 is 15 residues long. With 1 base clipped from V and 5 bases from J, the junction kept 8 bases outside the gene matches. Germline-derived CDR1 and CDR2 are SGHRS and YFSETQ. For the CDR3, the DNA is TGCGCCAGCAGCTTGTGGGGGGGTCCGATGGAGACCCAGTACTTC. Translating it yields CASSLWGGPMETQYF. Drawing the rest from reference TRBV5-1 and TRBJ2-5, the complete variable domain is KAGVTQTPRYLIKTRGQQVTLSCSPISGHRSVSWYQQTPGQGLQFLFEYFSETQRNKGNFPGRFSGRQFSNSRSEMNVSTLELGDSALYLCASSLWGGPMETQYFGPGTRLLVL.

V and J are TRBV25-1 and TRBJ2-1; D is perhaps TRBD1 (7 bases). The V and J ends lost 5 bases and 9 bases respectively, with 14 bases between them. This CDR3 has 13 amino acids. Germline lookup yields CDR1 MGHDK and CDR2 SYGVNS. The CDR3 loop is CASSNLRGAEQFF. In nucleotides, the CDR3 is TGTGCCAGCAGTAATCTCAGGGGGGCTGAGCAGTTCTTC.

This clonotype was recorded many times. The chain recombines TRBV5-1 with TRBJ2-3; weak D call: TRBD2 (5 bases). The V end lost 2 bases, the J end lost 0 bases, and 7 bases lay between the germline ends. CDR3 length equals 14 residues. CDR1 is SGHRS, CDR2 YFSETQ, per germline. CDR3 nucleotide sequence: TGCGCCAGCAGCTTCCGGACTAGCACAGATACGCAGTATTTT. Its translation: CASSFRTSTDTQYF.

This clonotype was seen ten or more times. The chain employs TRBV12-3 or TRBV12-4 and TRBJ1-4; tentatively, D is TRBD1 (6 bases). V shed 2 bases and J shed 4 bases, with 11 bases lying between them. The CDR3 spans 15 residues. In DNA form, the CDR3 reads TGTGCCAGCAGTTTACAGGGGCACGGTAATGAAAAACTGTTTTTT. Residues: CASSLQGHGNEKLFF.